This T cell receptor (beta chain) emerged from a study of blood T cell repertoires in COVID-19 (dated by TCRdb to the early 2020s). For context, the study as a whole: Samples from collaborators originated in the United States, Italy and Spain and spanned both the acute and convalescent phases of COVID-19. Deeply sampled blood TCRbeta repertoires from subjects exposed to, actively infected with, or recovered from COVID-19 were included in the dataset. The prospective study material was composed of cDNA or gDNA derived from T cells, B-cell-depleted T cells, or PBMCs. The samples were drawn from two sources: the first 160 participants of the ongoing ImmuneRACE study, and over 1,000 subjects contributed by 6 global collaborators. A freely available public database, intended as a resource for researchers studying the immune response to SARS-CoV-2, is where the repertoires were released. The sample metadata nearly always contained a de-identified subject ID, COVID-19 status, age in years and sex. Where available, HLA class I and class II types were obtained from metadata supplied by the sample provider rather than from assay-based typing.

Beyond this particular receptor, the publication reports: How much clinical and demographic metadata was included differed by source and by participant, and the metadata was provided uncurated.

CDR1 is given as MNHEY and CDR2 as SVGAGI, both from the germline V gene. V is cut back by 6 bases and J by 3 bases, with 8 bases in the junction unmatched. From the cysteine up to the phenylalanine, the CDR3 has a length of 15 residues. Of the read, only the CDR3 DNA is kept; its 45 bases are in frame from base 1. Enrolling through a virtual design, the prospective study's participants ranged in age from roughly 18 to 95 years and lived across roughly 24 United States geographic areas. In the prospective study, participants were assigned to cohorts based on the clinical history participants reported in a screening survey and a study questionnaire. A participant counted as exposed if, within 2 weeks of entering the study, that participant had been in contact with someone who had a PCR-confirmed or clinician-diagnosed COVID-19 case. Mobile phlebotomists in the prospective study collected whole blood, serum and a nasopharyngeal or oropharyngeal swab from every participant. Participants in the prospective study had the option to provide additional blood draws and questionnaires over a roughly two-month period. Blood samples from the prospective study were shipped frozen or at room temperature prior to DNA extraction.

This clone showed up just a few times. Its specific antigen is unknown. Base qualities are missing; no much larger clone stands one base away. The immunoSEQ Assay, a bias-controlled multiplex PCR, was used to amplify TCRbeta CDR3 regions from genomic DNA. On the study's bioinformatics: The number of nucleated cells in each sample was estimated by amplification of reference gene primers within the assay. To quantify the absolute abundance of each unique TCRbeta CDR3 rearrangement, sequence reads were collapsed and filtered. For each sample, productive Simpson clonality was calculated as the square root of Simpson's diversity index over productive rearrangements. In its TCRdb copy, this immuneACCESS table keeps in-frame sequences only and misses some clones. Where compared with another copy, unresolved V genes explain less than half of these, and the others have no known cause. Clonal size and the V and J genes are those of that table, whereas D and trimming came from the DNA. This sample holds about 150,000 clones; roughly 87% were observed only once. About 4.1% of the sample is taken by the ten largest.

This receptor was taken from a middle-aged woman who had been exposed to COVID-19. Rearrangement joined TRBV6-5 to TRBJ1-5, and 7 bases in between align with TRBD1. What was sequenced was PBMCs or T cells enriched from blood (not recorded which). The CDR3 loop reads CASRDRDSFNQPQHF. The nucleotide sequence reads as follows: TGTGCCAGCAGAGACCGGGACAGCTTCAATCAGCCCCAGCATTTT.